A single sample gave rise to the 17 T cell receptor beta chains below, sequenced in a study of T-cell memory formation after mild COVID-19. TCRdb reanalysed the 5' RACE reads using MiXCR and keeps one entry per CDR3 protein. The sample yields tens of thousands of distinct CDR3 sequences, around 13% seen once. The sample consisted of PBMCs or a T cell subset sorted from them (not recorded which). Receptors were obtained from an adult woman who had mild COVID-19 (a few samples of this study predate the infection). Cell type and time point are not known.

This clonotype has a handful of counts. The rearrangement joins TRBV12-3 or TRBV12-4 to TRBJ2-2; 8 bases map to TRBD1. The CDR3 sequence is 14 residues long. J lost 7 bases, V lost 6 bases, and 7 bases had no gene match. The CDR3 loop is CASSIDRGIGELFF. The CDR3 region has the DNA TGTGCCAGCAGCATTGACAGGGGAATCGGGGAGCTGTTTTTT.

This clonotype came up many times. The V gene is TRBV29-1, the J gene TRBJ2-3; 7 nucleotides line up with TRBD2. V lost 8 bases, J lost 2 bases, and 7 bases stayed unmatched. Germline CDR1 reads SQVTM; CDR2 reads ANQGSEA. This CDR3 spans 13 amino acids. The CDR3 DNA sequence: TGCAGCTCAGCGGGACCCAACACAGATACGCAGTATTTT. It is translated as CSSAGPNTDTQYF.

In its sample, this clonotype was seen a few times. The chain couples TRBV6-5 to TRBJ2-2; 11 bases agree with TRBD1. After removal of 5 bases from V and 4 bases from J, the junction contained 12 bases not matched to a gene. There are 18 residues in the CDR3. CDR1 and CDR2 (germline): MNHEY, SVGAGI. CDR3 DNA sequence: TGTGCCAGCAGTCTATACAGGGACAGGGGGTCGGGCACCGGGGAGCTGTTTTTT. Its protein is CASSLYRDRGSGTGELFF.

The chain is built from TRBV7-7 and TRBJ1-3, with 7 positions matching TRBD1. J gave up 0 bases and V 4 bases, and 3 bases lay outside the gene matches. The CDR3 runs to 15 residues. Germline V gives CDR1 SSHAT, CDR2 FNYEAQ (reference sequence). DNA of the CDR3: TGTGCCAGCAGCTCCAACAGGGGCTCTGGAAACACCATATATTTT. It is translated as CASSSNRGSGNTIYF.

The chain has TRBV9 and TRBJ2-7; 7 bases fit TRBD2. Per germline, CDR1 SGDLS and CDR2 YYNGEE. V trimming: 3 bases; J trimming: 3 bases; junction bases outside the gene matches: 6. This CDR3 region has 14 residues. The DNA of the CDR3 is TGTGCCAGCAGCGCGACCCAGCGGGGCTACGAGCAGTACTTC. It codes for CASSATQRGYEQYF.

CDR3 sequence reads: CASSRQGPYEQYF. The CDR3 nucleotides read TGTGCCAGCAGCAGACAGGGGCCCTACGAGCAGTACTTC. The rearrangement joins TRBV6-1 to TRBJ2-7, with 8 bases matching TRBD1. J was trimmed by 2 bases and V by 6 bases; bases with no gene match: 3. The CDR3 length is 13 residues. Per the germline V gene, CDR1 is MNHNS and CDR2 is SASEGT.

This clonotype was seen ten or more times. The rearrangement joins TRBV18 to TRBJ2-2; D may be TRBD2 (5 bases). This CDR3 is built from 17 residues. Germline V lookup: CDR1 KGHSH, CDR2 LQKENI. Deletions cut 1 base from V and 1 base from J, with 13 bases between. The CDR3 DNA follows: TGTGCCAGCTCACCACTCGGGGAGACGTTGAACACCGGGGAGCTGTTTTTT. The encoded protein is CASSPLGETLNTGELFF. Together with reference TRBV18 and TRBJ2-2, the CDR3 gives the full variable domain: NAGVMQNPRHLVRRRGQEARLRCSPMKGHSHVYWYRQLPEEGLKFMVYLQKENIIDESGMPKERFSAEFPKEGPSILRIQQVVRGDSAAYFCASSPLGETLNTGELFFGEGSRLTVL.

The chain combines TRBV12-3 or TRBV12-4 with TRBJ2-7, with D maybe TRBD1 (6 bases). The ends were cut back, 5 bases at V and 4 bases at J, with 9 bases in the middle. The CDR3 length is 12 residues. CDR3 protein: CASSVTGYEQYF. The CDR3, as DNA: TGTGCCAGCAGTGTCACAGGGTACGAGCAGTACTTC.

DNA of the CDR3: TGTGCCAGCAGCCCCTGGTCTTCGGGGGGCGGCAACTATGGCTACACCTTC. Amino acids: CASSPWSSGGGNYGYTF. The chain combines TRBV7-6 with TRBJ1-2, with D maybe TRBD1 (6 bases). Germline V gene lookup returns CDR1 SGHVS and CDR2 FNYEAQ. Trimming pared 5 bases from V and 2 bases from J, leaving 21 bases between. CDR3 length: 17 residues.

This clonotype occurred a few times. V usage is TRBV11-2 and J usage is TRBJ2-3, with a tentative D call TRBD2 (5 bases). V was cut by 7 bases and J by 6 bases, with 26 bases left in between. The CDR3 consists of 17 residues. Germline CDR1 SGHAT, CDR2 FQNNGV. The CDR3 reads CASTLASGFVNGDTQYF. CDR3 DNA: TGTGCCAGCACGCTCGCCTCGGGGTTCGTTAATGGGGATACGCAGTATTTT.

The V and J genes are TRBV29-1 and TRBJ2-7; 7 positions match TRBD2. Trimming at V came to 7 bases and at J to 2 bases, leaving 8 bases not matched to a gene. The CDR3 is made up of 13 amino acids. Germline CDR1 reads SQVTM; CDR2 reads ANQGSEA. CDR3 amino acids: CSAAEGGPYEQYF. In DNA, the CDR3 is TGCAGCGCGGCGGAGGGAGGGCCCTACGAGCAGTACTTC.

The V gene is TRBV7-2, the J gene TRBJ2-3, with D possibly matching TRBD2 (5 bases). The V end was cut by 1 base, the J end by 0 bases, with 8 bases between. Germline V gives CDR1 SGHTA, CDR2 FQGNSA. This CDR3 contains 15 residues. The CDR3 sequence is CASSLGGYSTDTQYF. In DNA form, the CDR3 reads TGTGCCAGCAGCTTAGGCGGGTATAGCACAGATACGCAGTATTTT. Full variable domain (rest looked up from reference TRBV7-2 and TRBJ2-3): GAGVSQSPSNKVTEKGKDVELRCDPISGHTALYWYRQSLGQGLEFLIYFQGNSAPDKSGLPSDRFSAERTGGSVSTLTIQRTQQEDSAVYLCASSLGGYSTDTQYFGPGTRLTVL.

The CDR3 is CASSEPGYNEQFF. As DNA, the CDR3 is TGTGCCAGCAGTGAACCCGGTTACAATGAGCAGTTCTTC. This rearrangement joins TRBV2 to TRBJ2-1; D is unresolved. The CDR3 is made up of 13 amino acids. V was shortened by 2 bases and J by 4 bases, with 6 bases between the two germline ends. Germline values: CDR1 SNHLY, CDR2 FYNNEI. Using reference TRBV2 and TRBJ2-1 for the parts outside the CDR3, the full variable domain is EPEVTQTPSHQVTQMGQEVILRCVPISNHLYFYWYRQILGQKVEFLVSFYNNEISEKSEIFDDQFSVERPDGSNFTLKIRSTKLEDSAMYFCASSEPGYNEQFFGPGTRLTVL.

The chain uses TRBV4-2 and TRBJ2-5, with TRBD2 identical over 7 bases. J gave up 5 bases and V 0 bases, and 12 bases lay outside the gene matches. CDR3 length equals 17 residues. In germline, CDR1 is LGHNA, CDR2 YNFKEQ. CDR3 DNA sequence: TGTGCCAGCAGCCAAGATGCCGGACTAGTAGGGATGGAGACCCAGTACTTC. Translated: CASSQDAGLVGMETQYF.

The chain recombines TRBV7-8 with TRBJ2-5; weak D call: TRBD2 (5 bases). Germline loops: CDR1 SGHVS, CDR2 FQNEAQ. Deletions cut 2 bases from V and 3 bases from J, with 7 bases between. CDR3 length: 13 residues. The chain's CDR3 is CASSLFGKETQYF. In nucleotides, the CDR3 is TGTGCCAGCAGCTTATTCGGGAAAGAGACCCAGTACTTC.

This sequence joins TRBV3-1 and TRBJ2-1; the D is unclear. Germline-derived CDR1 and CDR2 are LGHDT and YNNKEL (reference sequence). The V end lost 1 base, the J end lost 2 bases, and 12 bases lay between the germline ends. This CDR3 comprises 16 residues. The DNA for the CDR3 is TGTGCCAGCAGCCAAGGATGGGCCGGCGCCTACAATGAGCAGTTCTTC. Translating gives CASSQGWAGAYNEQFF.

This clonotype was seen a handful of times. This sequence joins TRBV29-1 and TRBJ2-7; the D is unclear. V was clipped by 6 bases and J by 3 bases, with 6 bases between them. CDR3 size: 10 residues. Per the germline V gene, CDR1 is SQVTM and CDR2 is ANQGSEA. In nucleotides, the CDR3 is TGCAGCGTAAGGGACTACGAGCAGTACTTC. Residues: CSVRDYEQYF.